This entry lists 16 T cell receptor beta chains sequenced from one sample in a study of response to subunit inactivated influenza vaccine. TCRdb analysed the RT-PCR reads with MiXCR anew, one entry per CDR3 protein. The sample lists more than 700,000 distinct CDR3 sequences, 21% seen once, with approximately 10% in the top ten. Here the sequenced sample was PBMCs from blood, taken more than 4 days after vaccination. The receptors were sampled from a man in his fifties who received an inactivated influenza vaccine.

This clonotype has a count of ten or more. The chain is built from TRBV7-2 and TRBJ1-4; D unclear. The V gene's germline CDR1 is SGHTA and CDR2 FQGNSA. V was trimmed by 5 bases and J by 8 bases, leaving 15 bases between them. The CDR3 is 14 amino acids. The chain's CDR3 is CASSPDAGWEKLFF. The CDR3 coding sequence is TGTGCCAGCAGCCCTGACGCCGGTTGGGAAAAACTGTTTTTT.

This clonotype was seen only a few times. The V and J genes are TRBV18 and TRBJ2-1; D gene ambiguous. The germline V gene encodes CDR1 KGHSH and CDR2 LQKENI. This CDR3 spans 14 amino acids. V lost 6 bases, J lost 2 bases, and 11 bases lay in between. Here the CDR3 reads CASSQIPAYNEQFF. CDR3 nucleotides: TGTGCCAGCTCGCAAATTCCCGCCTACAATGAGCAGTTCTTC. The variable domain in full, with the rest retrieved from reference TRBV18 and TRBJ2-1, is NAGVMQNPRHLVRRRGQEARLRCSPMKGHSHVYWYRQLPEEGLKFMVYLQKENIIDESGMPKERFSAEFPKEGPSILRIQQVVRGDSAAYFCASSQIPAYNEQFFGPGTRLTVL.

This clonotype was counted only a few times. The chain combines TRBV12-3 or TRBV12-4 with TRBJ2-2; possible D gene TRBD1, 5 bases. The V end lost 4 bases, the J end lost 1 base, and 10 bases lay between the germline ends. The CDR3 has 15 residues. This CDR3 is CASSSNTGNTGELFF. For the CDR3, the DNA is TGTGCCAGCAGTTCAAATACAGGGAACACCGGGGAGCTGTTTTTT.

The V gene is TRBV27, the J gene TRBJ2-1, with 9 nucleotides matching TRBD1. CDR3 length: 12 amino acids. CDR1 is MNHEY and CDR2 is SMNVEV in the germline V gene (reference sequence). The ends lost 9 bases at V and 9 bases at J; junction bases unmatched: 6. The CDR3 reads CASKTGGAEQFF. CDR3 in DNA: TGTGCCAGTAAGACAGGGGGGGCTGAGCAGTTCTTC.

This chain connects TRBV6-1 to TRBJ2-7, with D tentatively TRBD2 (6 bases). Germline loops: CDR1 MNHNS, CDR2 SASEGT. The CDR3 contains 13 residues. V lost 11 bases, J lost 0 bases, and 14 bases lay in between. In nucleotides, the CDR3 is TGTGCCGCGGGGCTGGAACACTCCTACGAGCAGTACTTC. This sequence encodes CAAGLEHSYEQYF.

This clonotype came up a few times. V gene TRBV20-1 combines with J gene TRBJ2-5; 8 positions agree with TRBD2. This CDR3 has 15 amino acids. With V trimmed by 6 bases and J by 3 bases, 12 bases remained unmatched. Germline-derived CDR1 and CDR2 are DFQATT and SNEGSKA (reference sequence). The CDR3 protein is CSADRSGEGEETQYF. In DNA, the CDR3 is TGCAGTGCAGACCGTAGCGGGGAGGGAGAAGAGACCCAGTACTTC.

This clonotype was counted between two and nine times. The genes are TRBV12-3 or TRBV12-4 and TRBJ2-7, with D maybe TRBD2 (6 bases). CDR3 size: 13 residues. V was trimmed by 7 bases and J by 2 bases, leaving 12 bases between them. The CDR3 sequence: CASTGGETYEQYF. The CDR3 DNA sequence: TGTGCCAGCACTGGCGGGGAGACCTACGAGCAGTACTTC.

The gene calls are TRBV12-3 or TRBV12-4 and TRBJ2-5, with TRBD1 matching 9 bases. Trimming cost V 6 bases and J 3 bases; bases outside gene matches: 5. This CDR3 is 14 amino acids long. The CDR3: CASSATGGEETQYF. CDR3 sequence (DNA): TGTGCCAGCAGCGCGACAGGGGGGGAAGAGACCCAGTACTTC.

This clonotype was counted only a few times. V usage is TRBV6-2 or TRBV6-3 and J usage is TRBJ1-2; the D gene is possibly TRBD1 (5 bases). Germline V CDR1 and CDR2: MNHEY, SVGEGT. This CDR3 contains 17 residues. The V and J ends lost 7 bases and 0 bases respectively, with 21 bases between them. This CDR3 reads CASTPGDLLIPNYGYTF. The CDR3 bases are TGTGCCAGCACTCCGGGGGACCTCCTGATACCTAACTATGGCTACACCTTC.

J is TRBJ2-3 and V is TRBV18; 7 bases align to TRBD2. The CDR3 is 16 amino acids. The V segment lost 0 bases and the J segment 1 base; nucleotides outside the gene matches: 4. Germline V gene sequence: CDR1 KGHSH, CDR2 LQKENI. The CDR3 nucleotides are TGTGCCAGCTCACCACCGAGGCTAGCGGGCACAGATACGCAGTATTTT. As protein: CASSPPRLAGTDTQYF. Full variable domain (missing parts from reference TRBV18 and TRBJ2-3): NAGVMQNPRHLVRRRGQEARLRCSPMKGHSHVYWYRQLPEEGLKFMVYLQKENIIDESGMPKERFSAEFPKEGPSILRIQQVVRGDSAAYFCASSPPRLAGTDTQYFGPGTRLTVL.

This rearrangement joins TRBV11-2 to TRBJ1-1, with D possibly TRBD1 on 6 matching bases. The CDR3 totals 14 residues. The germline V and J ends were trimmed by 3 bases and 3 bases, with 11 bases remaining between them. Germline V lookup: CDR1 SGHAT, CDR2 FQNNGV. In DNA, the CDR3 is TGTGCCAGCAGCTTGTGGGGGGGCCACACTGAAGCTTTCTTT. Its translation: CASSLWGGHTEAFF.

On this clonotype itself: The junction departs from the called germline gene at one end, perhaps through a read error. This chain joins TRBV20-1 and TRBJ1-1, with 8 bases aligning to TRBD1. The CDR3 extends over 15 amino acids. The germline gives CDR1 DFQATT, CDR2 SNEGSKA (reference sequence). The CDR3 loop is CCARDVGQGVPEAFF. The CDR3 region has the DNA TGCTGTGCTAGAGATGTTGGACAGGGAGTACCTGAAGCTTTCTTT.

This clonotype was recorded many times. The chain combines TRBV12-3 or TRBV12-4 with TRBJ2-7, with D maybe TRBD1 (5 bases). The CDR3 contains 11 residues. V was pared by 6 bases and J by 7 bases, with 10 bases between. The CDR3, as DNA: TGTGCCAGCAGCCCACGGACAGAGCAGTACTTC. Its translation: CASSPRTEQYF.

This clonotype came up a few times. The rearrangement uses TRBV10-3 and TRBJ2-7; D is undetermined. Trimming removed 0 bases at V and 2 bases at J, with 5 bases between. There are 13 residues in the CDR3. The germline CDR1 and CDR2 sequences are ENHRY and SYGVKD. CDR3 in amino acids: CAISESAPYEQYF. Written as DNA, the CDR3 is TGTGCCATCAGTGAGTCGGCGCCCTACGAGCAGTACTTC.

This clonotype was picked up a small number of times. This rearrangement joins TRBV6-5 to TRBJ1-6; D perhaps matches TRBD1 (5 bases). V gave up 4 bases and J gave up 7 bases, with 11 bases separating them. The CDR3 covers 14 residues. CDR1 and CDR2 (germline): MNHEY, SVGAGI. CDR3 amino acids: CASSWGRKNSPLHF. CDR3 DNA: TGTGCCAGCAGTTGGGGCAGGAAGAATTCACCCCTCCACTTT.

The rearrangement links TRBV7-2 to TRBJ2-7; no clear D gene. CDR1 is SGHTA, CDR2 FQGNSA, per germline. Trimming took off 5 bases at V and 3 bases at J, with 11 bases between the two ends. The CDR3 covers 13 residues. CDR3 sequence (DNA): TGTGCCAGCAGCGTTCCCTGGGACTACGAGCAGTACTTC. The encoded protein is CASSVPWDYEQYF.